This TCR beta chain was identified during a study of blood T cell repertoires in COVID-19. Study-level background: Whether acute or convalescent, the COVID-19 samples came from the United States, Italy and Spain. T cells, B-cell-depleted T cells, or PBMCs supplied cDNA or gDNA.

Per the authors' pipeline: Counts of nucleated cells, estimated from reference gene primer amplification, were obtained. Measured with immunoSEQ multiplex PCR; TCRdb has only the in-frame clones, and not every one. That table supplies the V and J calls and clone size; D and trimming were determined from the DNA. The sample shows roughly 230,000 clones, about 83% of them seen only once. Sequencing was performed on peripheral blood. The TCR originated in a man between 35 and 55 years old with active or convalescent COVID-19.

CDR3 sequence (DNA): TGTGCCAGCAGCATGCGGGACTCCAGCTCCTACGAGCAGTACTTC. Translation gives CASSMRDSSSYEQYF. The chain combines TRBV9 with TRBJ2-7, with D maybe TRBD2 (6 bases). With 4 bases removed from V and 0 bases from J, the gap between germline ends came to 14 bases. CDR1 and CDR2 from the germline V gene are SGDLS and YYNGEE. CDR3 length: 15 residues.